This T cell receptor beta chain was recorded in a study of cytomegalovirus exposure and HLA in healthy donors. PCR involved 60 Vbeta and 13 Jbeta primers. Clones were read by immunoSEQ multiplex PCR, and TCRdb kept only the in-frame ones, dropping some. Here the sample spans approximately 120,000 clones, over 70% being singletons. Study-wide results and caveats: Immune exposure information comprised only CMV serostatus. Earlier analysis found most TCR beta V segments productive about 87% or about 30% of the time. HLA-A and HLA-B allele assignments for most subjects were reportedly predicted accurately using TCR beta sequences. V- and J-gene trimming of TCR beta was linked (in a later analysis) to a missense DCLRE1C variant.

As to this clone: Its antigen is currently unknown.

The CDR3 has 17 residues. Germline CDR1 reads MDHEN; CDR2 reads SYDVKM. The V segment lost 6 bases and the J segment 3 bases; nucleotides outside the gene matches: 13. The V gene is TRBV28, the J gene TRBJ1-2; 10 nucleotides align to TRBD1. The receptor comes from a woman aged 45-59 years in good health and CMV-seronegative. Sequences were obtained from PBMCs. CDR3 sequence reads: CASRSRQGAWGDYGYTF. CDR3 coding DNA: TGTGCCAGCAGATCACGACAGGGGGCATGGGGAGACTATGGCTACACCTTC.